The 24 T cell receptor beta chains listed next were all sequenced from one sample in a study of CD8+CD57+ T cells in acquired aplastic anemia. It was genomic DNA that served as the template for profiling TCR beta VDJ and CDR3. TCRdb processed the reads anew with MiXCR; each CDR3 protein has one entry. The table shows approximately 380,000 distinct CDR3 sequences, with 55% to 70% occurring only once. The specimen sequenced was sorted CD4+, CD8+, or CD8+CD57+ T cells (not recorded which) from PBMCs. These receptors came from a human donor in good health, serving as a control.

This clonotype was seen repeatedly, ten times or more. The chain has TRBV4-1 and TRBJ2-1; D gene ambiguous. V dropped 0 bases and J dropped 9 bases, with 9 bases sitting between them. Per the germline V gene, CDR1 is MGHRA and CDR2 is YSYEKL. The CDR3 has 13 residues. CDR3 loop: CASSQELWREQFF. Here the CDR3 DNA reads TGCGCCAGCAGCCAAGAATTGTGGCGTGAGCAGTTCTTC.

The chain carries TRBV11-2 and TRBJ1-4, with D possibly matching TRBD1 (5 bases). V lost 5 bases and J 0 bases, leaving 10 bases between the germline ends. CDR3 length equals 15 residues. Germline V lookup: CDR1 SGHAT, CDR2 FQNNGV. As DNA, the CDR3 is TGTGCCAGCAGCAAACGACAGACAACTAATGAAAAACTGTTTTTT. This encodes CASSKRQTTNEKLFF.

Note on this clonotype: The junction differs from germline at one of its ends, possibly a read error. The chain couples TRBV5-1 to TRBJ1-3; a weak D match, TRBD1 (6 bases). Germline lookup yields CDR1 SGHRS and CDR2 YFSETQ. This CDR3 is 15 amino acids long. CDR3 DNA: TGCGCCAGCAGCTCAGGGGACTACTCTGGAAACACCATATACTTT. It codes for CASSSGDYSGNTIYF.

This clonotype was seen ten or more times. The chain uses TRBV30 and TRBJ1-1, with 10 bases fitting TRBD1. Trimming took 4 bases from V and 5 from J; bases not matched to a gene: 4. The CDR3 extends over 13 amino acids. From germline, CDR1 is GTSNPN and CDR2 SVGIG (reference sequence). This CDR3 is CAWNRQGATEAFF. The CDR3 DNA sequence: TGTGCCTGGAATCGACAGGGGGCGACTGAAGCTTTCTTT. Full variable domain (remainder filled in from reference TRBV30 and TRBJ1-1): SQTIHQWPATLVQPVGSPLSLECTVEGTSNPNLYWYRQAAGRGLQLLFYSVGIGQISSEVPQNLSASRPQDRQFILSSKKLLLSDSGFYLCAWNRQGATEAFFGQGTRLTVV.

This chain links TRBV7-2 with TRBJ1-1, with D uncertain. CDR3 size: 16 residues. The V end was cut by 8 bases, the J end by 1 base, with 20 bases between. CDR1 and CDR2 (germline): SGHTA, FQGNSA. The CDR3 loop is CASSIERAGGNTEAFF. The CDR3 bases are TGTGCCAGCTCCATCGAGAGGGCAGGTGGGAACACTGAAGCTTTCTTT.

This chain connects TRBV7-3 to TRBJ2-3; perhaps TRBD2 as D (6 bases). Germline CDR1 SGHTA, CDR2 FQGTGA. The CDR3 contains 15 residues. Trimming removed 2 bases from V and 15 bases from J, with 24 bases in between. The CDR3 region has the DNA TGTGCCAGCAGCTTAGGTACGGTGGGGGGAGAGCTTAGTTATTTT. It encodes CASSLGTVGGELSYF.

This chain connects TRBV12-3 or TRBV12-4 to TRBJ1-6, with 9 bases identical to TRBD1. Losses at the gene ends were 3 bases for V and 9 bases for J; bases not matched to a gene: 3. The CDR3 spans 14 residues. The CDR3 spells CASSLGQGISPLHF. Written as DNA, the CDR3 is TGTGCCAGCAGTTTGGGACAGGGTATTTCACCCCTCCACTTT.

This clonotype appeared once. The junction departs from germline at one end; a sequencing error may be responsible. The chain joins TRBV7-2 to TRBJ2-2; possible D gene TRBD2, 5 bases. The CDR3 extends over 15 amino acids. Germline lookup yields CDR1 SGHTA and CDR2 FQGNSA. CDR3 sequence (DNA): TGTGCCAGTCCCGGGGATTCGTTACCCACTGGGGAGCCGTTTTTT. Translating gives CASPGDSLPTGEPFF.

The chain joins TRBV25-1 to TRBJ2-1; the D is unclear. The tail of the sequence fits TRBJ2-2 better, so the J call may be wrong. This CDR3 has 15 amino acids. Germline assignment: CDR1 MGHDK and CDR2 SYGVNS. The CDR3 reads CASQGAGGLLNELFF. The CDR3 DNA sequence: TGTGCCAGTCAAGGAGCTGGCGGTCTACTTAATGAGCTGTTTTTT.

The chain has TRBV7-2 and TRBJ1-6; 7 bases match TRBD1. The J segment lost 11 bases and the V segment lost 5 bases, leaving 9 bases of the junction unmatched. Germline assignment: CDR1 SGHTA and CDR2 FQGNSA. The CDR3 runs to 14 residues. DNA for the CDR3: TGTGCCAGCAGCCCCGCACAGGGGAGTCCACCCCTCCACTTT. It translates to CASSPAQGSPPLHF.

Turning to this clonotype: An end of the junction does not agree with germline; a read error may underlie this. This sequence joins TRBV19 and TRBJ2-2; TRBD1 is a possible D gene (6 bases). From germline, CDR1 is LNHDA and CDR2 SQIVND (reference sequence). The CDR3 extends over 14 amino acids. The CDR3 loop is CASSSPTGTEELFF. In DNA, the CDR3 is TGTGCCAGTAGTAGTCCGACAGGCACCGAGGAGCTGTTTTTT. The whole variable domain, remainder taken from reference TRBV19 and TRBJ2-2, is DGGITQSPKYLFRKEGQNVTLSCEQNLNHDAMYWYRQDPGQGLRLIYYSQIVNDFQKGDIAEGYSVSREKKESFPLTVTSAQKNPTAFYLCASSSPTGTEELFFGEGSRLTVL.

This sequence joins TRBV9 and TRBJ1-3, with D perhaps matching TRBD1 (5 bases). Germline CDR1 SGDLS, CDR2 YYNGEE. This CDR3 comprises 15 residues. The ends were cut back, 3 bases at V and 14 bases at J, with 24 bases in the middle. CDR3 in amino acids: CASSGVPGGVQPLYF. CDR3 nucleotides: TGTGCCAGCAGCGGAGTTCCTGGAGGGGTACAACCGTTATATTTT. Supplemented by reference TRBV9 and TRBJ1-3, the full variable domain reads DSGVTQTPKHLITATGQRVTLRCSPRSGDLSVYWYQQSLDQGLQFLIQYYNGEERAKGNILERFSAQQFPDLHSELNLSSLELGDSALYFCASSGVPGGVQPLYFGEGSWLTVV.

This clonotype showed up many times. Since a much larger clone is just one base distant, this may be a read error. The V call is TRBV2, the J call TRBJ2-1, with D possibly being TRBD2 (6 bases). Per germline, CDR1 SNHLY and CDR2 FYNNEI. The ends were cut back, 7 bases at V and 8 bases at J, with 12 bases in the middle. CDR3 length: 12 amino acids. CDR3 residues: CASTWEDDEQFF. The CDR3 DNA reads TGTGCCAGCACCTGGGAGGACGATGAGCAGTTCTTC.

V gene TRBV2 combines with J gene TRBJ1-5; D is unresolved. The CDR3 totals 13 residues. CDR1 and CDR2 from the germline V gene are SNHLY and FYNNEI. Trimming cost V 6 bases and J 6 bases, with 12 bases left between them. CDR3 loop: CASSRPGVQPQHF. The CDR3 nucleotides are TGTGCCAGCAGCCGGCCCGGTGTTCAGCCCCAGCATTTT.

Turning to this clonotype: One junction end disagrees with the germline gene, perhaps due to a read error. The J gene is TRBJ1-1, the V gene TRBV9; D not certain. This CDR3 contains 17 residues. Germline V gene sequence: CDR1 SGDLS, CDR2 YYNGEE. This chain's CDR3 is CASSRQILNRGNTGAFF. In DNA form, the CDR3 reads TGTGCCAGCAGTCGACAAATTCTGAACCGAGGGAACACTGGAGCTTTCTTT. Full variable domain (remainder filled in from reference TRBV9 and TRBJ1-1): DSGVTQTPKHLITATGQRVTLRCSPRSGDLSVYWYQQSLDQGLQFLIQYYNGEERAKGNILERFSAQQFPDLHSELNLSSLELGDSALYFCASSRQILNRGNTGAFFGQGTRLTVV.

The rearrangement links TRBV12-3 or TRBV12-4 to TRBJ1-1; TRBD1 aligns across 9 bases. This CDR3 region has 16 residues. V lost 3 bases to trimming and J lost 4 bases; unmatched junction nucleotides: 9. The CDR3 region is CASSFGVKTGGTEAFF. As DNA, the CDR3 is TGTGCCAGCAGTTTTGGGGTCAAGACAGGGGGCACTGAAGCTTTCTTT.

The chain has TRBV15 and TRBJ1-5; D uncertain. Germline assignment: CDR1 LNHNV and CDR2 YYDKDF (reference sequence). This CDR3 spans 13 amino acids. The germline V and J ends were trimmed by 4 bases and 3 bases, with 7 bases remaining between them. The DNA for the CDR3 is TGTGCCACCAGCAAACAGCTCAATCAGCCCCAGCATTTT. Amino acid sequence: CATSKQLNQPQHF.

As to this clonotype: Germline and junction disagree at one end, which may indicate a read error. The chain carries TRBV7-9 and TRBJ2-1; D gene unclear. Germline lookup yields CDR1 SEHNR and CDR2 FQNEAQ (reference sequence). The CDR3 extends over 13 amino acids. CDR3: CASSLIGTDTQYF. The CDR3, as DNA: TGTGCCAGCAGCTTAATCGGAACAGATACGCAGTATTTC.

Only one count was recorded for this clonotype. The CDR3 ends on some other residue instead of the conserved phenylalanine or tryptophan, so this is likely a read error. The chain uses TRBV10-3 and TRBJ2-1; the D is unclear. CDR3 length equals 12 residues. CDR1 ENHRY and CDR2 SYGVKD come from the germline V gene. Trimming left V 3 bases short and J 5 bases short, with 5 bases between. Here the CDR3 DNA reads TGTGCCATCAGTGATAATGACAATGAGCAGTTCTCC. Translated: CAISDNDNEQFS.

The J gene is TRBJ1-5, the V gene TRBV6-5; 9 nucleotides align to TRBD1. This CDR3 has 15 residues. The germline CDR1 and CDR2 sequences are MNHEY and SVGAGI. V lost 6 bases, J lost 6 bases, and 9 bases stayed unmatched. The CDR3 DNA reads TGTGCCAGCAGGGAGACAGGGGGTCGGATTCAGCCCCAGCATTTT. This gives the protein CASRETGGRIQPQHF.

This clonotype was seen a few times. Just one base apart from a much larger clone, this may be a read error. The chain carries TRBV5-4 and TRBJ2-7; 10 bases map to TRBD2. This CDR3 contains 15 residues. After removal of 4 bases from V and 6 bases from J, the junction contained 10 bases not matched to a gene. Germline CDR1 SGHNT, CDR2 YYREEE (reference sequence). The CDR3 region has the DNA TGTGCCAGCAGCCTTAATAGCGGGGGGTTCTGCGAGCAGTACTTC. This codes for CASSLNSGGFCEQYF.

This chain joins TRBV7-6 and TRBJ1-1, with D hard to call. The V gene's germline CDR1 is SGHVS and CDR2 FNYEAQ. This CDR3 is 14 amino acids long. Between the trimmed V and J ends, which lost 2 bases and 3 bases, there was a span of 10 bases. The CDR3 sequence is CASSLSQRDTEAFF. The CDR3 region has the DNA TGTGCCAGCAGCTTATCCCAAAGGGACACTGAAGCTTTCTTT.

V is TRBV20-1 and J is TRBJ2-7; no clear D. Per the germline V gene, CDR1 is DFQATT and CDR2 is SNEGSKA (reference sequence). This CDR3 has 14 amino acids. V was pared by 5 bases and J by 3 bases, with 17 bases between. This CDR3 reads CSAEDGFGFYEQYF. The CDR3 nucleotides read TGCAGTGCTGAGGACGGGTTTGGGTTCTACGAGCAGTACTTC.

The chain couples TRBV7-9 to TRBJ2-4, with D possibly being TRBD1 (6 bases). The V and J ends lost 7 bases and 13 bases respectively, with 11 bases between them. This CDR3 comprises 10 residues. In germline, CDR1 is SEHNR, CDR2 FQNEAQ (reference sequence). The CDR3 protein is CASTGVGQYF. The CDR3, as DNA: TGTGCCAGCACAGGGGTCGGGCAGTACTTC.